A single sample gave rise to the 2 T cell receptor beta chains below, sequenced in a study of cytomegalovirus exposure and HLA in healthy donors. PCR was performed using 60 Vbeta and 13 Jbeta primers. TCRdb keeps only in-frame clones here, not all; method: immunoSEQ multiplex PCR. Of about 250,000 clones in the sample, around 80% were seen once. Sequencing was carried out using PBMCs. These receptor sequences come from a girl aged 2 to 9 in good health and CMV-seronegative.

The V call is TRBV10-3, the J call TRBJ2-7; perhaps TRBD2 as D (6 bases). This CDR3 comprises 15 residues. Germline V lookup: CDR1 ENHRY, CDR2 SYGVKD. Trimming stripped 1 base from V and 3 bases from J, with 13 bases between. The CDR3 DNA sequence: TGTGCCATCAGTGAGTTCCGGGACTTATACTACGAGCAGTACTTC. Translation: CAISEFRDLYYEQYF.

The table lists this clone with a few counts. The chain employs TRBV2 and TRBJ1-5; possibly TRBD1 for D (5 bases). The germline gives CDR1 SNHLY, CDR2 FYNNEI. CDR3 size: 18 residues. V dropped 2 bases and J dropped 1 base, with 18 bases sitting between them. This CDR3 reads CASSERGVGEVSNQPQHF. The CDR3 coding sequence is TGTGCCAGCAGTGAACGGGGGGTCGGGGAAGTAAGCAATCAGCCCCAGCATTTT.